One and the same sample provided the 20 T cell receptor beta chains below, sequenced in a study of metastatic and nonmetastatic thyroid tumors. Patients had received no treatment of any kind before thyroid surgery. TCRdb reprocessed the PCR reads using MiXCR. Of 55,000 or so clones in the sample, around a sixth were seen once. Material: blood. The receptor source for this set is a female donor with papillary thyroid cancer or a benign thyroid nodule (not recorded which). Some clones in this sample may be carry-over from other donors' samples.

Many counts were recorded for this clone. The chain recombines TRBV4-1 with TRBJ2-1; 7 bases are a match to TRBD1. The CDR3 is made up of 16 amino acids. The trim removed 4 bases at V and 8 bases at J, leaving 14 bases unmatched. Germline CDR1 is MGHRA and CDR2 is YSYEKL. Written as DNA, the CDR3 is TGCGCCAGCAGCCCGACTCGACAGGGCTTACTGGATGAGCAGTTCTTC. Amino acids: CASSPTRQGLLDEQFF.

A word on this clone: Germline is not matched at one junction end, which may reflect a read error. This chain joins TRBV28 and TRBJ2-7; no clear D. Germline values: CDR1 MDHEN, CDR2 SYDVKM. The CDR3 contains 13 residues. The CDR3 here is CASSSPVSYDQYF. The CDR3 DNA sequence: TGTGCCAGCAGTTCCCCAGTGTCCTACGATCAGTACTTC.

This clone has at least ten counts. This may stem from a read error, because a much larger clone lies one nucleotide away. The identical CDR3 is also encoded by other nucleotide sequences in the sample. CDR3 nucleotide sequence: TGTGCCAGCAGCCAAGACTTCGACAGAGTAACTCCCACTGAAGCTTTCTTT. Protein product: CASSQDFDRVTPTEAFF. The J gene is TRBJ1-1, the V gene TRBV14, with D possibly being TRBD1 (5 bases). Trimming removed 0 bases from V and 4 bases from J, with 18 bases in between. CDR1 and CDR2 (germline): SGHDN, FVKESK. The CDR3 is 17 amino acids.

CDR3 in DNA: TGTGCCAGCAGTCTTCTGACCGGTAGCACCATATATTTT. Translated: CASSLLTGSTIYF. This rearrangement joins TRBV28 to TRBJ1-3; unclear D gene. Looked up from germline, CDR1 is MDHEN and CDR2 is SYDVKM. V dropped 5 bases and J dropped 9 bases, with 14 bases sitting between them. The CDR3 runs to 13 residues.

This clone was observed at least ten times. J is TRBJ1-4 and V is TRBV6-4; 9 positions agree with TRBD1. The V segment lost 3 bases and the J segment 7 bases; nucleotides outside the gene matches: 6. Per the germline V gene, CDR1 is MRHNA and CDR2 is SNTAGT. The length of the CDR3 is 15 residues. For the CDR3, the DNA is TGTGCCAGCAGTGATCAACCGGGACAGGGTGAAAAACTGTTTTTT. Its translation: CASSDQPGQGEKLFF.

This clone was seen repeatedly, ten times or more. A much larger clone lies a single base off, so this may be a read error. CDR3 coding DNA: TGTGCCAGCACCCTAGGAGGGGTCCCCCTTAACACTGAAGCTTTCTTT. Protein: CASTLGGVPLNTEAFF. The chain links TRBV28 to TRBJ1-1, with D possibly being TRBD1 (5 bases). Trimming stripped 7 bases from V and 2 bases from J, with 20 bases between. The CDR3 is 16 residues long. From germline, CDR1 is MDHEN and CDR2 SYDVKM.

This clone was counted at least ten times. The rearrangement links TRBV6-4 to TRBJ2-3, with a tentative D call TRBD2 (6 bases). Germline CDR1 and CDR2: MRHNA and SNTAGT. The CDR3 is made up of 14 amino acids. V lost 3 bases, J lost 2 bases, and 9 bases lay in between. CDR3: CASSEEGTTDTQYF. In DNA, the CDR3 is TGTGCCAGCAGTGAGGAGGGGACCACAGATACGCAGTATTTT.

In its sample, this clone was seen many times. V is TRBV11-3 and J is TRBJ2-7; TRBD2 aligns across 8 bases. V lost 4 bases and J lost 3; bases outside the gene matches: 5. This CDR3 has 14 amino acids. From germline, CDR1 is SGHNT and CDR2 YENEEA. CDR3 nucleotide sequence: TGTGCCAGCAGCTCGACCAGCGGGAGCTACGAGCAGTACTTC. It yields the protein CASSSTSGSYEQYF. Using reference TRBV11-3 and TRBJ2-7 for the parts outside the CDR3, the full variable domain is EAGVVQSPRYKIIEKKQPVAFWCNPISGHNTLYWYLQNLGQGPELLIRYENEEAVDDSQLPKDRFSAERLKGVDSTLKIQPAELGDSAVYLCASSSTSGSYEQYFGPGTRLTVT.

This clone was counted ten times or more. The CDR3 region is CASSERKGREQYF. CDR3 sequence (DNA): TGTGCCAGCAGTGAAAGGAAAGGTCGCGAGCAGTACTTC. V is TRBV6-1 and J is TRBJ2-7; D gene unclear. V lost 2 bases and J 6 bases, leaving 11 bases between the germline ends. The germline CDR1 and CDR2 sequences are MNHNS and SASEGT. CDR3 size: 13 residues.

Only a few counts were recorded for this clone. V is TRBV27 and J is TRBJ1-3, with a tentative D call TRBD1 (6 bases). V was clipped by 5 bases and J by 0 bases, with 11 bases between them. This CDR3 has 15 residues. The V gene's germline CDR1 is MNHEY and CDR2 SMNVEV (reference sequence). Here the CDR3 DNA reads TGTGCCAGCAGTCGATCAGGGGTCTCTGGAAACACCATATATTTT. Translated: CASSRSGVSGNTIYF.

At least ten counts were recorded for this clone. This chain uses TRBV2 with TRBJ2-5; 15 bases are shared with TRBD2. The CDR3 totals 16 residues. Germline CDR1 SNHLY, CDR2 FYNNEI. V shed 5 bases and J 7 bases; nucleotides not matched to a gene: 8. CDR3 region: CASSSRTSGGGGTQYF. The CDR3 nucleotides read TGTGCCAGCAGTTCGCGGACTAGCGGGGGGGGCGGGACCCAGTACTTC.

The sample holds many counts of this clone. V is TRBV5-6 and J is TRBJ2-7; TRBD1 agrees at 8 bases. This CDR3 has 15 amino acids. Germline assignment: CDR1 SGHDT and CDR2 YYEEEE. The V segment lost 5 bases and the J segment 4 bases; nucleotides outside the gene matches: 11. The CDR3 nucleotides are TGTGCCAGCAGTTTTTGGACAGGGCGAGGGTACGAGCAGTACTTC. It codes for CASSFWTGRGYEQYF.

This clone was seen ten or more times. The chain is built from TRBV20-1 and TRBJ1-1; D uncertain. This CDR3 is built from 17 residues. Looked up from germline, CDR1 is DFQATT and CDR2 is SNEGSKA (reference sequence). V was shortened by 0 bases and J by 8 bases, with 25 bases between the two germline ends. The CDR3 spells CSARDDGGLRSRSEAFF. CDR3 in DNA: TGCAGTGCTAGAGATGACGGAGGGTTAAGGTCACGGAGCGAAGCTTTCTTT.

In this sample, this clone turned up many times. The chain combines TRBV20-1 with TRBJ2-1, with 9 nucleotides matching TRBD2. CDR3 length: 16 residues. The V gene end was trimmed by 1 base and the J gene end by 4 bases; junction bases not matched to a gene: 8. The germline CDR1 and CDR2 sequences are DFQATT and SNEGSKA (reference sequence). CDR3 coding DNA: TGCAGTGCTAGAGGTTCTCCCACTAGCGGGTACAATGAGCAGTTCTTC. It specifies CSARGSPTSGYNEQFF.

This clone was detected many times. The chain couples TRBV25-1 to TRBJ2-2; a possible D gene is TRBD1 (6 bases). V lost 6 bases, J lost 2 bases, and 16 bases lay in between. The CDR3 runs 16 residues. CDR1 MGHDK and CDR2 SYGVNS come from the germline V gene. For the CDR3, the DNA is TGTGCCAGCAGGGGTGCCGGGACAACTAACACCGGGGAGCTGTTTTTT. Encoded protein: CASRGAGTTNTGELFF.

There are many counts of this clone. The rearrangement joins TRBV20-1 to TRBJ2-7, with TRBD2 identical over 12 bases. V was clipped by 6 bases and J by 4 bases; unmatched bases: 4. The CDR3 length is 13 residues. CDR1 and CDR2 from the germline V gene are DFQATT and SNEGSKA (reference sequence). CDR3 coding DNA: TGCAGTGCCGAGGGGACTAGCGGGTACGAGCAGTACTTC. This gives the protein CSAEGTSGYEQYF.

Many counts were recorded for this clone. The gene calls are TRBV2 and TRBJ2-5, with D possibly TRBD1 on 6 matching bases. Trimming pared 4 bases from V and 1 base from J, leaving 13 bases between. This CDR3 is built from 15 residues. The germline V gene encodes CDR1 SNHLY and CDR2 FYNNEI. The CDR3 here is CASSASRGTQETQYF. The CDR3, as DNA: TGTGCCAGCAGTGCTTCCAGGGGAACCCAAGAGACCCAGTACTTC.

The rearrangement uses TRBV27 and TRBJ1-1; 11 nucleotides agree with TRBD1. The CDR3 contains 15 residues. With 6 bases clipped from V and 2 bases from J, the junction kept 5 bases outside the gene matches. Germline CDR1 and CDR2: MNHEY and SMNVEV (reference sequence). CDR3 in DNA: TGTGCCAGCAGCCCTCGGACAGGGGGCAACACTGAAGCTTTCTTT. Its translation is CASSPRTGGNTEAFF.

As regards this clone: Germline is not matched at one junction end, which may reflect a read error. Other DNA sequences in this specimen translate into the identical CDR3. The gene calls are TRBV5-5 and TRBJ2-5, with 7 bases matching TRBD1. Germline V gene lookup returns CDR1 SGHKS and CDR2 YYEKEE (reference sequence). The CDR3 is 16 residues long. The CDR3 nucleotides are TGTGCCAGCAGCTTGGTGGGGACAGCTGCACAAGAGGCCCAGTACTTC. It translates to CASSLVGTAAQEAQYF.

Worth noting for this clone: A clone one base away is much larger, so this may be a read error. V and J are TRBV4-1 and TRBJ2-7; TRBD1 is a possible D gene (5 bases). The CDR3 is made up of 15 amino acids. The V gene lost 0 bases and the J gene lost 3 bases, with 12 bases spanning the gap. CDR1 is MGHRA, CDR2 YSYEKL, per germline. The CDR3 region has the DNA TGCGCCAGCAGCCAAGATCTGGTCAGGGTCTACGAGCAGTACTTC. It encodes CASSQDLVRVYEQYF.